These 32 T cell receptor beta chains originate from one sample sequenced in a study of T-cell memory formation after mild COVID-19. TCRdb analysed the 5' RACE reads with MiXCR anew, one entry per CDR3 protein. The table has just over 350,000 distinct CDR3 sequences, approximately 15% seen once. Source material: PBMCs or a T cell subset sorted from them (not recorded which). All receptors derive from a man aged 18-30 years who had mild COVID-19 (a few samples of this study predate the infection). Cell type and time point are not known.

Many counts were recorded for this clonotype. The chain employs TRBV6-5 and TRBJ1-2; D remains unclear. This CDR3 comprises 15 residues. Germline V gene lookup returns CDR1 MNHEY and CDR2 SVGAGI. V was shortened by 1 base and J by 7 bases, with 16 bases between the two germline ends. Here the CDR3 reads CASSYYPRAVTGYTF. Here the CDR3 DNA reads TGTGCCAGCAGTTACTATCCCAGAGCGGTGACTGGCTACACCTTC.

This clonotype was seen only a few times. The chain links TRBV24-1 to TRBJ2-1; D assignment may be TRBD1 or TRBD2 (6 bases each). V lost 2 bases and J lost 12, with 7 bases in between. The CDR3 has 11 residues. The germline gives CDR1 KGHDR, CDR2 SFDVKD. CDR3 amino acids: CATSDWGAQFF. CDR3 in DNA: TGTGCCACCAGTGATTGGGGGGCGCAGTTCTTC.

This clonotype was detected many times. V usage is TRBV5-6 and J usage is TRBJ2-7; 7 nucleotides agree with TRBD2. Germline assignment: CDR1 SGHDT and CDR2 YYEEEE. The CDR3 is 16 amino acids. V was pared by 3 bases and J by 0 bases, with 9 bases of the junction left unmatched. CDR3 sequence reads: CASSSPKAGSSYEQYV. CDR3 nucleotides: TGTGCCAGCAGCTCCCCTAAAGCGGGGAGCTCCTACGAGCAGTACGTC.

The V and J genes are TRBV5-6 and TRBJ2-6, with a weak D call TRBD2 (5 bases). Trimming pared 4 bases from V and 13 bases from J, leaving 18 bases between. This CDR3 contains 14 residues. CDR1 is SGHDT and CDR2 is YYEEEE in the germline V gene. The CDR3 nucleotides read TGTGCCAGCAGCCTCGCCGGGGTACAAGGTGTCCTGACTTTC. It is translated as CASSLAGVQGVLTF.

This clonotype was observed a few times. The chain has TRBV5-4 and TRBJ2-7; 11 bases are shared with TRBD2. V shed 5 bases, J shed 3 bases, and the junction held 7 bases outside the gene matches. CDR3 length: 15 residues. Germline V gene lookup returns CDR1 SGHNT and CDR2 YYREEE (reference sequence). CDR3 loop: CASSRSGGDYYEQYV. CDR3 DNA sequence: TGTGCCAGCAGTCGTAGCGGGGGGGATTACTACGAGCAGTACGTC.

This clonotype was detected a few times. The chain uses TRBV7-8 and TRBJ2-1, with D maybe TRBD1 (6 bases). The germline gives CDR1 SGHVS, CDR2 FQNEAQ. The V end lost 5 bases, the J end lost 0 bases, and 11 bases lay between the germline ends. There are 15 residues in the CDR3. CDR3: CASSVTGSSYNEQFF. CDR3 DNA sequence: TGTGCCAGCAGCGTAACAGGGAGCTCCTACAATGAGCAGTTCTTC.

This clonotype was observed many times. One junction end disagrees with the germline gene, perhaps due to a read error. The chain is built from TRBV7-7 and TRBJ2-1; D is uncertain. The CDR3 spans 14 residues. Germline values: CDR1 SSHAT, CDR2 FNYEAQ (reference sequence). CDR3 coding DNA: TGTGCTAGCAGCCCCGCCAGTTCCTACAATGAGCAGTTCTTC. This codes for CASSPASSYNEQFF.

This clonotype was detected only a few times. The rearrangement links TRBV4-2 to TRBJ2-3; no clear D. V lost 0 bases, J lost 0 bases, and 7 bases lay in between. The CDR3 is made up of 15 amino acids. Germline CDR1 and CDR2: LGHNA and YNFKEQ. In nucleotides, the CDR3 is TGTGCCAGCAGCCAAGAGCCCCGGAGCACAGATACGCAGTATTTT. Its protein is CASSQEPRSTDTQYF.

This clonotype was counted only a few times. The genes are TRBV4-2 and TRBJ2-7, with 8 bases matching TRBD2. Germline CDR1 reads LGHNA; CDR2 reads YNFKEQ. V shed 1 base and J 6 bases; nucleotides not matched to a gene: 8. The CDR3 runs to 15 residues. The CDR3 region has the DNA TGTGCCAGCAGCCAAGCGGACGGGGGGGCGTTCGAGCAGTACTTC. It yields the protein CASSQADGGAFEQYF.

In this sample, this clonotype turned up many times. This chain's CDR3 is CASSLTGTGPYEQYF. The CDR3 nucleotides are TGTGCCAGCAGCTTAACCGGGACAGGGCCCTACGAGCAGTACTTC. The V call is TRBV7-2, the J call TRBJ2-7, with TRBD1 matching over 9 bases. CDR1 and CDR2 from the germline V gene are SGHTA and FQGNSA. With 2 bases clipped from V and 2 bases from J, the junction kept 4 bases outside the gene matches. The CDR3 sequence is 15 residues long.

Only a few counts were recorded for this clonotype. The J gene is TRBJ2-1, the V gene TRBV11-2; TRBD1 is a possible D gene (6 bases). The germline V and J ends were trimmed by 4 bases and 7 bases, with 17 bases remaining between them. Germline CDR1 reads SGHAT; CDR2 reads FQNNGV. The CDR3 has 15 residues. The CDR3 here is CASSSYRERMNEQFF. DNA for the CDR3: TGTGCCAGCAGCTCGTACAGGGAGAGGATGAATGAGCAGTTCTTC.

The rearrangement uses TRBV6-6 and TRBJ2-5; D not resolved. V was pared by 2 bases and J by 1 base, with 2 bases between. This CDR3 is 12 amino acids long. Germline lookup yields CDR1 MNHNY and CDR2 SVGAGI (reference sequence). The CDR3 is CASSYVQETQYF. In DNA, the CDR3 is TGTGCCAGCAGTTACGTCCAAGAGACCCAGTACTTC.

J is TRBJ1-2 and V is TRBV27; weak D call: TRBD1 (5 bases). The CDR3 spans 14 residues. V was clipped by 3 bases and J by 5 bases, with 13 bases between them. Germline V gene data show CDR1 as MNHEY and CDR2 as SMNVEV (reference sequence). This CDR3 is CASSFSGNPYGYTF. The DNA of the CDR3 is TGTGCCAGCAGTTTCTCAGGGAACCCTTATGGCTACACCTTC.

A few counts support this clonotype. This sequence joins TRBV6-5 and TRBJ2-5; D is perhaps TRBD1 (5 bases). CDR1 is MNHEY, CDR2 SVGAGI, per germline. The CDR3 sequence is 16 residues long. Trimming pared 2 bases from V and 1 base from J, leaving 14 bases between. This chain's CDR3 is CASSYGAGVLQETQYF. Written as DNA, the CDR3 is TGTGCCAGCAGTTACGGGGCAGGAGTACTCCAAGAGACCCAGTACTTC.

The CDR3 DNA reads as TGTGCTAGTGGTTTGAGCGGGGGGATAGATACGCAGTATTTT. This encodes CASGLSGGIDTQYF. This chain joins TRBV12-5 and TRBJ2-3, with 9 positions matching TRBD2. Germline CDR1 reads LGHNT; CDR2 reads FRNRAP. The CDR3 length is 14 residues. The V segment lost 2 bases and the J segment 5 bases; nucleotides outside the gene matches: 2.

This clonotype was seen more than once but under ten times. This chain uses TRBV12-3 or TRBV12-4 with TRBJ2-3; 7 bases map to TRBD2. V lost 7 bases, J lost 0 bases, and 10 bases stayed unmatched. The CDR3 contains 16 residues. CDR3 in amino acids: CASNLLGGGSTDTQYF. CDR3 nucleotides: TGTGCCAGCAACCTACTGGGGGGGGGTAGCACAGATACGCAGTATTTT.

The chain links TRBV5-6 to TRBJ1-3; D perhaps matches TRBD1 (5 bases). The CDR3 totals 18 residues. Germline V gene lookup returns CDR1 SGHDT and CDR2 YYEEEE. V was trimmed by 0 bases and J by 0 bases, leaving 16 bases between them. The CDR3 is CASSLGPPSGSSGNTIYF. DNA for the CDR3: TGTGCCAGCAGCTTGGGCCCTCCCTCAGGGTCCTCTGGAAACACCATATATTTT.

This clonotype was seen more than once but under ten times. The chain couples TRBV20-1 to TRBJ2-1; D is perhaps TRBD2 (6 bases). The germline V gene has CDR1 DFQATT and CDR2 SNEGSKA (reference sequence). The germline V and J ends were trimmed by 5 bases and 1 base, with 12 bases remaining between them. The CDR3 is 14 amino acids. The CDR3 DNA reads TGCAGTGCTTTAGCGGTACCTTCCTACAATGAGCAGTTCTTC. It translates to CSALAVPSYNEQFF.

This clonotype turned up a few times. V and J are TRBV3-1 and TRBJ1-2; D is perhaps TRBD1 (6 bases). The CDR3 loop spans 12 amino acids. In germline, CDR1 is LGHDT, CDR2 YNNKEL (reference sequence). Trimming removed 5 bases at V and 4 bases at J, with 8 bases between. The CDR3: CASSKGVYGYTF. In DNA form, the CDR3 reads TGTGCCAGCAGCAAGGGGGTCTATGGCTACACCTTC.

This clonotype was detected many times. The chain has TRBV7-2 and TRBJ1-1, with 8 bases that match TRBD1. Germline V gives CDR1 SGHTA, CDR2 FQGNSA. The CDR3 is made up of 13 amino acids. The J segment lost 4 bases and the V segment lost 4 bases, leaving 2 bases of the junction unmatched. In DNA form, the CDR3 reads TGTGCCAGCAGCTCGACAGGGGTCACTGAAGCTTTCTTT. This codes for CASSSTGVTEAFF.

Many counts were recorded for this clonotype. The V call is TRBV4-3, the J call TRBJ2-2; the D gene is possibly TRBD1 (5 bases). The CDR3 sequence is 17 residues long. The germline V gene has CDR1 LGHNA and CDR2 YSLEER. Trimming pared 3 bases from V and 0 bases from J, leaving 14 bases between. DNA of the CDR3: TGCGCCAGCAGCCAGAAAGGTAGACAGTCGAACACCGGGGAGCTGTTTTTT. The encoded protein is CASSQKGRQSNTGELFF.

The chain couples TRBV6-6 to TRBJ2-3; TRBD1 aligns across 8 bases. CDR1 and CDR2 (germline): MNHNY, SVGAGI (reference sequence). The CDR3 contains 15 residues. Losses at the gene ends were 6 bases for V and 3 bases for J; bases not matched to a gene: 8. CDR3 in DNA: TGTGCCAGCAGGTGGTGGACAGGGAGAACAGATACGCAGTATTTT. Translating gives CASRWWTGRTDTQYF.

This clonotype was seen ten or more times. The chain is built from TRBV29-1 and TRBJ2-3; 12 bases align to TRBD2. The CDR3 is made up of 13 amino acids. Germline V CDR1 and CDR2: SQVTM, ANQGSEA. Trimming removed 7 bases from V and 8 bases from J; junction bases left unmatched: 7. The CDR3: CSGGLAGLATQYF. The CDR3 DNA reads as TGCAGCGGAGGACTAGCGGGGCTCGCTACGCAGTATTTT.

The chain links TRBV12-3 or TRBV12-4 to TRBJ1-2; D is unclear. The length of the CDR3 is 14 residues. Trimming cost V 5 bases and J 2 bases, with 12 bases left between them. The CDR3: CASSPAARNYGYTF. CDR3 sequence (DNA): TGTGCCAGCAGTCCCGCCGCACGGAACTATGGCTACACCTTC.

In this sample, this clonotype turned up a few times. This chain joins TRBV10-3 and TRBJ1-1; no reliable D call. CDR3 length equals 14 residues. Trimming removed 7 bases from V and 1 base from J, with 13 bases in between. Germline V gene data show CDR1 as ENHRY and CDR2 as SYGVKD. Here the CDR3 reads CAIKGPGGNTEAFF. The CDR3 bases are TGTGCCATCAAAGGTCCGGGTGGGAACACTGAAGCTTTCTTT.

The chain uses TRBV7-9 and TRBJ2-7; no definite D call. In germline, CDR1 is SEHNR, CDR2 FQNEAQ (reference sequence). Trimming stripped 4 bases from V and 5 bases from J, with 12 bases between. The CDR3 covers 13 residues. CDR3 nucleotide sequence: TGTGCCAGCAGCTCCAATTCGGGTAACGAGCAGTACGTC. Translation gives CASSSNSGNEQYV.

The chain recombines TRBV7-2 with TRBJ2-5; a possible D gene is TRBD2 (7 bases). V was clipped by 5 bases and J by 1 base, with 14 bases between them. This CDR3 contains 15 residues. Germline V gene lookup returns CDR1 SGHTA and CDR2 FQGNSA. The CDR3, as DNA: TGTGCCAGCAGCCGCCCGGGGGGCGGCCAAGAGACCCAGTACTTC. Translating gives CASSRPGGGQETQYF. Supplemented by reference TRBV7-2 and TRBJ2-5, the full variable domain reads GAGVSQSPSNKVTEKGKDVELRCDPISGHTALYWYRQSLGQGLEFLIYFQGNSAPDKSGLPSDRFSAERTGGSVSTLTIQRTQQEDSAVYLCASSRPGGGQETQYFGPGTRLLVL.

This clonotype appeared a few times. The chain joins TRBV10-3 to TRBJ2-1; 8 nucleotides match TRBD2. In germline, CDR1 is ENHRY, CDR2 SYGVKD. This CDR3 is built from 14 residues. The V segment lost 6 bases and the J segment 7 bases; nucleotides outside the gene matches: 8. The CDR3 sequence: CAIRRTSQENEQFF. CDR3 sequence (DNA): TGTGCCATCAGGAGGACTAGCCAAGAGAATGAGCAGTTCTTC.

This clonotype came up a few times. V usage is TRBV7-9 and J usage is TRBJ2-3; 9 bases agree with TRBD1. J lost 3 bases, V lost 1 base, and 2 bases had no gene match. The CDR3 loop spans 15 amino acids. CDR1 is SEHNR, CDR2 FQNEAQ, per germline (reference sequence). Written as DNA, the CDR3 is TGTGCCAGCAGCTTAGGGGGGACAGGGACAGATACGCAGTATTTT. It encodes CASSLGGTGTDTQYF. The entire variable domain, with the rest obtained from reference TRBV7-9 and TRBJ2-3, is as follows: DTGVSQNPRHKITKRGQNVTFRCDPISEHNRLYWYRQTLGQGPEFLTYFQNEAQLEKSRLLSDRFSAERPKGSFSTLEIQRTEQGDSAMYLCASSLGGTGTDTQYFGPGTRLTVL.

This clonotype was detected only a few times. The rearrangement uses TRBV28 and TRBJ1-4, with no clear D. V dropped 2 bases and J dropped 7 bases, with 5 bases sitting between them. The CDR3 consists of 12 residues. The germline gives CDR1 MDHEN, CDR2 SYDVKM. The CDR3 is CASSLRGEKLFF. CDR3 DNA: TGTGCCAGCAGTTTACGAGGTGAAAAACTGTTTTTT.

This clonotype was detected many times. The gene calls are TRBV6-5 and TRBJ2-1; D possibly corresponds to TRBD2 (6 bases). The CDR3 totals 14 residues. Trimming left V 8 bases short and J 7 bases short, with 18 bases between. CDR1 is MNHEY and CDR2 is SVGAGI in the germline V gene. CDR3: CASAGGLFYNEQFF. DNA of the CDR3: TGTGCCAGCGCTGGGGGGTTATTTTATAATGAGCAGTTCTTC.

The V and J genes are TRBV6-5 and TRBJ1-1; D is perhaps TRBD1 (6 bases). The CDR3 contains 13 residues. Trimming shortened V by 8 bases and J by 1 base, and 11 bases separated the two germline ends. In germline, CDR1 is MNHEY, CDR2 SVGAGI. CDR3 loop: CASGNRANTEAFF. The CDR3, as DNA: TGTGCCAGCGGAAACAGGGCGAACACTGAAGCTTTCTTT.